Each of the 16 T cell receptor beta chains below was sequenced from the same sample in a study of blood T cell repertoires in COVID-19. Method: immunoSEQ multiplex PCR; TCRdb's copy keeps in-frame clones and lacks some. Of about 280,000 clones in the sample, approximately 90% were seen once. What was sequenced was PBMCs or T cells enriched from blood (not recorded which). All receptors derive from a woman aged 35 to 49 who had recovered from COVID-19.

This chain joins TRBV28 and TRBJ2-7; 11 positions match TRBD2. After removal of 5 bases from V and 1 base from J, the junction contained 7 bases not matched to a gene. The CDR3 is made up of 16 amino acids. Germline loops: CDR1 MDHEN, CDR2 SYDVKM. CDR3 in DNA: TGTGCCAGCAGTCCCCGGGGACTAGCGGATTCCTACGAGCAGTACTTC. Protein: CASSPRGLADSYEQYF.

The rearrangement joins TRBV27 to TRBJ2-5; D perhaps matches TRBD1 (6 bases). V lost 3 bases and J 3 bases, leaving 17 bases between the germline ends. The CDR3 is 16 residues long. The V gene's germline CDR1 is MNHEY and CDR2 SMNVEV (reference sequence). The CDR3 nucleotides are TGTGCCAGCAGTTTGCGGGTAACAGGGTCGAAAGAGACCCAGTACTTC. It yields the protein CASSLRVTGSKETQYF.

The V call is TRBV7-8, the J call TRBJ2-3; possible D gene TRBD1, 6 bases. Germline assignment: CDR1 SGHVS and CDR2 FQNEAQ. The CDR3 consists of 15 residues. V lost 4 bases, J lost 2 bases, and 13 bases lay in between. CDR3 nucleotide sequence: TGTGCCAGCAGCTCTAGGGACATTTACACAGATACGCAGTATTTT. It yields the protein CASSSRDIYTDTQYF.

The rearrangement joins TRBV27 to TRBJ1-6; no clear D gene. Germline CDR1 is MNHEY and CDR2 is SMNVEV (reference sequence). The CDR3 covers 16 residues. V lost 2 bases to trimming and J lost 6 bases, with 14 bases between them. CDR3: CASSLVRPGINSPLHF. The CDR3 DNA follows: TGTGCCAGCAGTTTAGTCCGGCCCGGGATTAATTCACCCCTCCACTTT.

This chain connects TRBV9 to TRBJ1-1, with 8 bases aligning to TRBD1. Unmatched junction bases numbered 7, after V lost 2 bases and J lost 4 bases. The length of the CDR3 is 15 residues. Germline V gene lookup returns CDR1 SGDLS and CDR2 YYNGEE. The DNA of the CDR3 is TGTGCCAGCAGCGTTGGTGACAGGGGAAGCACTGAAGCTTTCTTT. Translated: CASSVGDRGSTEAFF. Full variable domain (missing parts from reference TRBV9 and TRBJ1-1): DSGVTQTPKHLITATGQRVTLRCSPRSGDLSVYWYQQSLDQGLQFLIQYYNGEERAKGNILERFSAQQFPDLHSELNLSSLELGDSALYFCASSVGDRGSTEAFFGQGTRLTVV.

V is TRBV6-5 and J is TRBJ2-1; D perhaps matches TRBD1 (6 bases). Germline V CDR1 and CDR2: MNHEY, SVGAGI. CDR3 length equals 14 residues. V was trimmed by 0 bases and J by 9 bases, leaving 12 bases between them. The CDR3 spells CASSYSAGAGEQFF. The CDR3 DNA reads TGTGCCAGCAGTTACTCGGCAGGGGCGGGTGAGCAGTTCTTC.

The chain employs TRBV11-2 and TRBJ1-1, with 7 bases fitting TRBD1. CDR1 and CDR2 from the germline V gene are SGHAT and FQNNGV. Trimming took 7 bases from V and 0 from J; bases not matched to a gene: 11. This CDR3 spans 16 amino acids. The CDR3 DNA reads TGTGCCAGCACCCCCCAGGCGGGACAGATGAACACTGAAGCTTTCTTT. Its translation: CASTPQAGQMNTEAFF.

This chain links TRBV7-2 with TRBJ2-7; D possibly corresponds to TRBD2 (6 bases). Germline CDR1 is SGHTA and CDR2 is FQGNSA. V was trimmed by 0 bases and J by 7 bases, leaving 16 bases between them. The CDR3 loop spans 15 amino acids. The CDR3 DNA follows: TGTGCCAGCAGCTTAGCGATGCGGGGTTCGGGTGAGCAGTACTTC. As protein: CASSLAMRGSGEQYF.

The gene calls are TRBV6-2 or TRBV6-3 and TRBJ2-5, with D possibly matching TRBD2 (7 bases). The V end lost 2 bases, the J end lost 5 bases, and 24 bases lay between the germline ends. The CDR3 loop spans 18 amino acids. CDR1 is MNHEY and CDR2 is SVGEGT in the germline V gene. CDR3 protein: CASSYGGAKGRFRETQYF. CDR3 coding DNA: TGTGCCAGCAGTTACGGGGGGGCTAAAGGGAGATTCCGGGAGACCCAGTACTTC.

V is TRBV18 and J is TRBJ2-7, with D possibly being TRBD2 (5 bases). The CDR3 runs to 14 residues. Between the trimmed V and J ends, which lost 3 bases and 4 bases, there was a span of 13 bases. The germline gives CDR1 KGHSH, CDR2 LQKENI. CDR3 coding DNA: TGTGCCAGCTCACCCGGAGTGGGAGAGTACGAGCAGTACTTC. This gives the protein CASSPGVGEYEQYF.

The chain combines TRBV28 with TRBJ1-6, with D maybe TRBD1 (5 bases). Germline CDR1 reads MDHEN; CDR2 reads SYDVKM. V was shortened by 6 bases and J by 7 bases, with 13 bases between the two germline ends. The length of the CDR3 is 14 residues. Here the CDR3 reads CASRKTGYNSPLHF. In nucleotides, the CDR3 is TGTGCCAGCAGAAAAACAGGTTACAATTCACCCCTCCACTTT.

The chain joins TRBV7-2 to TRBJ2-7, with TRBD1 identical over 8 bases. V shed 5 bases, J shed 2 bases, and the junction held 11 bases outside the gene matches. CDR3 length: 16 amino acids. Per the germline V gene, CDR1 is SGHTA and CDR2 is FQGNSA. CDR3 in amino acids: CASSPLAGTGPYEQYF. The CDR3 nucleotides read TGTGCCAGCAGCCCACTCGCCGGGACAGGCCCCTACGAGCAGTACTTC.

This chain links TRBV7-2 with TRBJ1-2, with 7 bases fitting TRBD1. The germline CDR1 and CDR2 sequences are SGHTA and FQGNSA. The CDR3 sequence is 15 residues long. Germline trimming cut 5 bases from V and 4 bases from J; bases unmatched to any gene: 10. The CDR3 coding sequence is TGTGCCAGCAGCCTCTCCGAGGGGGCAAGCTATGGCTACACCTTC. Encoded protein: CASSLSEGASYGYTF.

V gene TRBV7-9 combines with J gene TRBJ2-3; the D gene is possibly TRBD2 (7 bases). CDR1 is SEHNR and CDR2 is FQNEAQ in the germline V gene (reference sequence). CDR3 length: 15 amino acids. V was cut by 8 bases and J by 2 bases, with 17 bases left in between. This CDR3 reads CASSLGGANTDTQYF. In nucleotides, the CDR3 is TGTGCCAGCTCCCTGGGGGGGGCCAACACAGATACGCAGTATTTT.

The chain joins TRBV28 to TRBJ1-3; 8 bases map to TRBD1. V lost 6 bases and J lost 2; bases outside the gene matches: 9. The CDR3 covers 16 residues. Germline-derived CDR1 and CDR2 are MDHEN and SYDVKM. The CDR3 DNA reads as TGTGCCAGCAGGGGACAGGCCCTAGTCCCTGGAAACACCATATATTTT. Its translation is CASRGQALVPGNTIYF.

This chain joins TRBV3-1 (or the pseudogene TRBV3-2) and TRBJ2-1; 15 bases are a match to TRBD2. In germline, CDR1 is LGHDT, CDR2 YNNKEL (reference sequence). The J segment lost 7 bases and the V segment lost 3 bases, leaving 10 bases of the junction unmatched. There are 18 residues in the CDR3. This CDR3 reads CASSHLPGLAGGLNEQFF. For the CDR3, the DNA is TGTGCCAGCAGCCATCTACCGGGACTAGCGGGAGGATTAAATGAGCAGTTCTTC.